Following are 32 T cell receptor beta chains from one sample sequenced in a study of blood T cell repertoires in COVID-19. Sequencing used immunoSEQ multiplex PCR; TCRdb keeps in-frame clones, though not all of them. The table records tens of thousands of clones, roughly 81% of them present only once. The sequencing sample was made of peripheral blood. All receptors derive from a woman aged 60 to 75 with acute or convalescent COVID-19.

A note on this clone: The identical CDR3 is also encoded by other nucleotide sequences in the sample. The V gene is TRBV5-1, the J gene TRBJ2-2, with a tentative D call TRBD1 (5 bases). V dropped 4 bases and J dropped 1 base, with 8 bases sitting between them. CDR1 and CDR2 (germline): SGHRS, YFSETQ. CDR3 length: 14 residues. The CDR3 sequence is CASSPTGNTGELFF. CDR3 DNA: TGCGCCAGCAGCCCCACAGGGAACACCGGGGAGCTGTTTTTT.

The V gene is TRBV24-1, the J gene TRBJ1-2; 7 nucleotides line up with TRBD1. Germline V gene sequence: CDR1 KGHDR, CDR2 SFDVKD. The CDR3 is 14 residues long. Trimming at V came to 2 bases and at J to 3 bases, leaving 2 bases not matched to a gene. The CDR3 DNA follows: TGTGCCACCAGTGATTACCAGGGGGACTATGGCTACACCTTC. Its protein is CATSDYQGDYGYTF.

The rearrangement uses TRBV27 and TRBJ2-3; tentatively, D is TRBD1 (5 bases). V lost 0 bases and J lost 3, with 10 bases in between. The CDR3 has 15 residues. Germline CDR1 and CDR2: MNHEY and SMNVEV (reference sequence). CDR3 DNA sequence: TGTGCCAGCAGTTTATCCTCCAGGGAAACAGATACGCAGTATTTT. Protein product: CASSLSSRETDTQYF.

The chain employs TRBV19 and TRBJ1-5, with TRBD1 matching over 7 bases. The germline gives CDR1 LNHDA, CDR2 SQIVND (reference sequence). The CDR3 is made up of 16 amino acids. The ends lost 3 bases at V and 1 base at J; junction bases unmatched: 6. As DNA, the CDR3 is TGTGCCAGTAGTATCGCTATACAGGGGAGCAATCAGCCCCAGCATTTT. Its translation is CASSIAIQGSNQPQHF. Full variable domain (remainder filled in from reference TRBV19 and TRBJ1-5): DGGITQSPKYLFRKEGQNVTLSCEQNLNHDAMYWYRQDPGQGLRLIYYSQIVNDFQKGDIAEGYSVSREKKESFPLTVTSAQKNPTAFYLCASSIAIQGSNQPQHFGDGTRLSIL.

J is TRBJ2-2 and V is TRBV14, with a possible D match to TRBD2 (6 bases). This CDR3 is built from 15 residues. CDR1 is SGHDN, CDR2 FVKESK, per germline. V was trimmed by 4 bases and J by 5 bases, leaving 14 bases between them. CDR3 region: CASSLRRGATGELFF. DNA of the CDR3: TGTGCCAGCAGCCTTAGGAGGGGTGCAACCGGGGAGCTGTTTTTT. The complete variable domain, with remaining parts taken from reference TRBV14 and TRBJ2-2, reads EAGVTQFPSHSVIEKGQTVTLRCDPISGHDNLYWYRRVMGKEIKFLLHFVKESKQDESGMPNNRFLAERTGGTYSTLKVQPAELEDSGVYFCASSLRRGATGELFFGEGSRLTVL.

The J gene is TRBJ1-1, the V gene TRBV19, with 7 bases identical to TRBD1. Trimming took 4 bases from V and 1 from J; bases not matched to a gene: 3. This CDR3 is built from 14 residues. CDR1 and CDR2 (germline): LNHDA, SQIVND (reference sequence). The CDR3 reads CASSTRQGNTEAFF. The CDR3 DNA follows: TGTGCCAGTAGTACGAGACAGGGGAACACTGAAGCTTTCTTT.

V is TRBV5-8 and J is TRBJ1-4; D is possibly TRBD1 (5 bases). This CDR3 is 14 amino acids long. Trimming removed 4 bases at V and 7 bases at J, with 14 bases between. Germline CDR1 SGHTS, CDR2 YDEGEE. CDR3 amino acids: CASSPGLLREKLFF. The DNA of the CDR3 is TGTGCCAGCAGCCCGGGACTGCTGCGTGAAAAACTGTTTTTT. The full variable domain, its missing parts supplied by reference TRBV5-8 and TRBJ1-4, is EAGVTQSPTHLIKTRGQQATLRCSPISGHTSVYWYQQALGLGLQFLLWYDEGEERNRGNFPPRFSGRQFPNYSSELNVNALELEDSALYLCASSPGLLREKLFFGSGTQLSVL.

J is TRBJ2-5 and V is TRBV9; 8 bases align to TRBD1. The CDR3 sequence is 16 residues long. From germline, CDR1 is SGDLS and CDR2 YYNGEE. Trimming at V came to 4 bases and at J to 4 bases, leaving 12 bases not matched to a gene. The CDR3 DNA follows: TGTGCCAGCAGCTTTCTAGGACAGGGCCAGGGAGAGACCCAGTACTTC. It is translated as CASSFLGQGQGETQYF.

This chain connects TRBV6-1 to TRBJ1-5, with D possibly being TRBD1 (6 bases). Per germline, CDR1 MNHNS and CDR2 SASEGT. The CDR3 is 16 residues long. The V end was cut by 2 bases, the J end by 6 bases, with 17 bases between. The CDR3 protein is CASSERLTGRIQPQHF. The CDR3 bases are TGTGCCAGCAGTGAACGACTGACAGGCAGGATTCAGCCCCAGCATTTT.

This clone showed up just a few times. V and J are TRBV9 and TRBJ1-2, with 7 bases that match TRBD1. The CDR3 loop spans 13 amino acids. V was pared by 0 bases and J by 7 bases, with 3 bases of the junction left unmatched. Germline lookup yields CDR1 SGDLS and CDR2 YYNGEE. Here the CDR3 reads CASSVEQGFGYTF. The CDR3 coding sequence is TGTGCCAGCAGCGTAGAACAGGGGTTTGGCTACACCTTC.

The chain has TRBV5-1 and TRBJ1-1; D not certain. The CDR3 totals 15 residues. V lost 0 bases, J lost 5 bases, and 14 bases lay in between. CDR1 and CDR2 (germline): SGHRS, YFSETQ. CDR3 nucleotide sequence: TGCGCCAGCAGCTTGGGGGCCCATAGAGGGACTGAAGCTTTCTTT. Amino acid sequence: CASSLGAHRGTEAFF. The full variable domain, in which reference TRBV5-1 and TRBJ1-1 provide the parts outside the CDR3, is KAGVTQTPRYLIKTRGQQVTLSCSPISGHRSVSWYQQTPGQGLQFLFEYFSETQRNKGNFPGRFSGRQFSNSRSEMNVSTLELGDSALYLCASSLGAHRGTEAFFGQGTRLTVV.

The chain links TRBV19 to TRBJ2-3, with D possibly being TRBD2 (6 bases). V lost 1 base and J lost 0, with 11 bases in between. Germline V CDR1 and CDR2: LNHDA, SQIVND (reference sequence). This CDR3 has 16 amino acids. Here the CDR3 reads CASSIASGSSTDTQYF. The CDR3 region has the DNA TGTGCCAGTAGTATAGCCAGCGGGTCTAGCACAGATACGCAGTATTTT.

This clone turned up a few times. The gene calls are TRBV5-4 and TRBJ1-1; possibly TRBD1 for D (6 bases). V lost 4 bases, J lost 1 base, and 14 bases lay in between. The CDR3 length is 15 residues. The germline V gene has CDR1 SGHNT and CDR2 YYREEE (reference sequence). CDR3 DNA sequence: TGTGCCAGCAGCAAGGGGGGGGCGGGGAACACTGAAGCTTTCTTT. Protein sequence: CASSKGGAGNTEAFF.

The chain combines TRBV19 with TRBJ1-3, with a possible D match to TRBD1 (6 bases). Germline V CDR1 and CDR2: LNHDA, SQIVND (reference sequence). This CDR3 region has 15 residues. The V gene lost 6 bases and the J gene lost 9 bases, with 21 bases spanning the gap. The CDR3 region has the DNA TGTGCCAGTAGCCAATCTCGGGACATTGTCCCCACCATATATTTT. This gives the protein CASSQSRDIVPTIYF. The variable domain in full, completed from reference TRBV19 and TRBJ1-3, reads DGGITQSPKYLFRKEGQNVTLSCEQNLNHDAMYWYRQDPGQGLRLIYYSQIVNDFQKGDIAEGYSVSREKKESFPLTVTSAQKNPTAFYLCASSQSRDIVPTIYFGEGSWLTVV.

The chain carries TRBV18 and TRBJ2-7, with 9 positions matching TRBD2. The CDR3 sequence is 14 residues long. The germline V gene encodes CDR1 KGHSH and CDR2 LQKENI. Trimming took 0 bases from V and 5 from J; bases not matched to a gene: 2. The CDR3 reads CASSPPSGSHEQYF. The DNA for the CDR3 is TGTGCCAGCTCACCACCTAGCGGGAGTCACGAGCAGTACTTC. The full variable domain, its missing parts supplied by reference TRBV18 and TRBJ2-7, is NAGVMQNPRHLVRRRGQEARLRCSPMKGHSHVYWYRQLPEEGLKFMVYLQKENIIDESGMPKERFSAEFPKEGPSILRIQQVVRGDSAAYFCASSPPSGSHEQYFGPGTRLTVT.

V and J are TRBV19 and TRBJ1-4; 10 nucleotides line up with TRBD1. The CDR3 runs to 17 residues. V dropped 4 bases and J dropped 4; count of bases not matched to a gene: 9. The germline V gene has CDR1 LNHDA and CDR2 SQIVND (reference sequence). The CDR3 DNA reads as TGTGCCAGTAGTACGGGACAGGGGCGAACCTATAATGAAAAACTGTTTTTT. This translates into CASSTGQGRTYNEKLFF.

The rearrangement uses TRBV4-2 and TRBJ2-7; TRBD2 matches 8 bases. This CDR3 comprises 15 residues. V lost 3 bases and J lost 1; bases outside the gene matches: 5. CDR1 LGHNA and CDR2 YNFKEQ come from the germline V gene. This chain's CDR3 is CASSHATSGSYEQYF. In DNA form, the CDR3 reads TGTGCCAGCAGCCATGCCACTAGCGGTTCCTACGAGCAGTACTTC.

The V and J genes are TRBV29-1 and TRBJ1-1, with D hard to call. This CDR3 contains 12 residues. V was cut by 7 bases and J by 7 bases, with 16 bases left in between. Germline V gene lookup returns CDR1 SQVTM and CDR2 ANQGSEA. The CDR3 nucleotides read TGCAGCGCTCAAGGAGGAGTAAATGAAGCTTTCTTT. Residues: CSAQGGVNEAFF.

CDR3 amino acids: CASSQVTGYGYTF. CDR3 nucleotides: TGCGCCAGCAGCCAAGTAACCGGCTATGGCTACACCTTC. The chain carries TRBV4-1 and TRBJ1-2, with no clear D. From germline, CDR1 is MGHRA and CDR2 YSYEKL. The CDR3 spans 13 residues. V was shortened by 1 base and J by 4 bases, with 7 bases between the two germline ends.

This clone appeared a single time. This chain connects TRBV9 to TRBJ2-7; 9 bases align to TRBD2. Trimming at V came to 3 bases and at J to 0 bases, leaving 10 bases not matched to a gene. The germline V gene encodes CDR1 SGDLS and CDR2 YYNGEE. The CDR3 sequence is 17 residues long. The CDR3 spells CASSAGGRLAASYEQYF. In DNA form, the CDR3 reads TGTGCCAGCAGCGCCGGGGGCCGACTAGCGGCCTCCTACGAGCAGTACTTC.

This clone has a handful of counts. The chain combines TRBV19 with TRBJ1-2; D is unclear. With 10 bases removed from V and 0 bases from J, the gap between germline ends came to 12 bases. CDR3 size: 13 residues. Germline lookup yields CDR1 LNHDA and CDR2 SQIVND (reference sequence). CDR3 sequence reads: CATKEGTNYGYTF. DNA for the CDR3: TGTGCCACCAAGGAGGGTACTAACTATGGCTACACCTTC.

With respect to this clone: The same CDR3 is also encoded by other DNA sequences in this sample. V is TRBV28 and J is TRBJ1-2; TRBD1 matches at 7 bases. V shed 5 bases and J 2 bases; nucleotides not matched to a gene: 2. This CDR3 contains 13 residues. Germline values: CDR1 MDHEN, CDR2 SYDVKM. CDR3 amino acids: CASSLTGNYGYTF. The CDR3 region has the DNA TGTGCCAGCAGTCTGACAGGGAACTATGGCTACACCTTC.

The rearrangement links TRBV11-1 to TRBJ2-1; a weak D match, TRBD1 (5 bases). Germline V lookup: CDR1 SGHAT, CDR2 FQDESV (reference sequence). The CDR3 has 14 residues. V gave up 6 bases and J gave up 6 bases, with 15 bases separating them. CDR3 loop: CASRGPNVGNEQFF. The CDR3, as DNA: TGTGCCAGCAGGGGGCCGAACGTAGGCAATGAGCAGTTCTTC.

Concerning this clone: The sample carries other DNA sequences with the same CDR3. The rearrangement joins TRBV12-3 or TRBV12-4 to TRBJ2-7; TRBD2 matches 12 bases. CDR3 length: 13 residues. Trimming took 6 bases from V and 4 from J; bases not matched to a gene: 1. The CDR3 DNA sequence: TGTGCCAGCAGACTAGCGGGAGGTTACGAGCAGTACTTC. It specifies CASRLAGGYEQYF.

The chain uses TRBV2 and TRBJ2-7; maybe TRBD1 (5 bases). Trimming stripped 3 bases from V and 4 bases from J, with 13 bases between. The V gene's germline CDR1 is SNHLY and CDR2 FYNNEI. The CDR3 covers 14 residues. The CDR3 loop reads CASSEQGEEYEQYF. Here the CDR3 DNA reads TGTGCCAGCAGTGAGCAGGGCGAAGAATACGAGCAGTACTTC.

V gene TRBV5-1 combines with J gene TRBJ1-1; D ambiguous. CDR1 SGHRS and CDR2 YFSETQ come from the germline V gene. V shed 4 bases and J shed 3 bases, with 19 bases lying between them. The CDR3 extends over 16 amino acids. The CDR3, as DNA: TGCGCCAGCAGCCCGGCAGCCTCTTCCGCGGACACTGAAGCTTTCTTT. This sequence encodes CASSPAASSADTEAFF.

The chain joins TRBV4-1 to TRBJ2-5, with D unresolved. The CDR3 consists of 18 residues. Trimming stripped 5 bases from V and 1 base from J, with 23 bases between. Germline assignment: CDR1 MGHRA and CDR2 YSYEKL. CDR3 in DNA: TGCGCCAGCAGCGTAGCTAGTCGCCCCCTTAATATCCAAGAGACCCAGTACTTC. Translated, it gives CASSVASRPLNIQETQYF.

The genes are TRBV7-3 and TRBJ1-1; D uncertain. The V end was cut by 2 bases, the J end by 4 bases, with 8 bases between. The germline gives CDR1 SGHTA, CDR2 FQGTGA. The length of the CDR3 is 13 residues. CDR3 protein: CASSLSSGTEAFF. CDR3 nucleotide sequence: TGTGCCAGCAGCTTATCAAGCGGCACTGAAGCTTTCTTT. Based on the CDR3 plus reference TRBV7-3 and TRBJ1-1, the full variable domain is GAGVSQTPSNKVTEKGKYVELRCDPISGHTALYWYRQSLGQGPEFLIYFQGTGAADDSGLPNDRFFAVRPEGSVSTLKIQRTERGDSAVYLCASSLSSGTEAFFGQGTRLTVV.

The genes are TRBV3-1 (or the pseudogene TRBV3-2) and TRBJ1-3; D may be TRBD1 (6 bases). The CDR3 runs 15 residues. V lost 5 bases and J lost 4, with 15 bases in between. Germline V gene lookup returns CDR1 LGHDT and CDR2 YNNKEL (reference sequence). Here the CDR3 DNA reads TGTGCCAGCAGCACCACAGGGTCAAGGGGAAACACCATATATTTT. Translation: CASSTTGSRGNTIYF.

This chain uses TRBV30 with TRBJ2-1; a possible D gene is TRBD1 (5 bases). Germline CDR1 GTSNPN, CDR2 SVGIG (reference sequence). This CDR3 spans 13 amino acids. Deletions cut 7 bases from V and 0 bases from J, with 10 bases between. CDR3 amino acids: CALDIVSYNEQFF. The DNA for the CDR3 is TGTGCCTTGGACATAGTCTCCTACAATGAGCAGTTCTTC.

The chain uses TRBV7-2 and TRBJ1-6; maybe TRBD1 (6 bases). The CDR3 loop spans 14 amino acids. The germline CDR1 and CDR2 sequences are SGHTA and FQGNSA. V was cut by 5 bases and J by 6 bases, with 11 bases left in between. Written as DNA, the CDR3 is TGTGCCAGCAGCCAAGGGGGTTTTAATTCACCCCTCCACTTT. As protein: CASSQGGFNSPLHF.

In DNA form, the CDR3 reads TGTGCCAGCAGCCAAGCAACAGGCGATGCCAAGCCCCAGCATTTT. Amino acids: CASSQATGDAKPQHF. This chain links TRBV3-1 (or the pseudogene TRBV3-2) with TRBJ1-5; D possibly corresponds to TRBD1 (5 bases). V shed 1 base and J shed 8 bases, with 15 bases lying between them. The CDR3 consists of 15 residues. CDR1 and CDR2 (germline): LGHDT, YNNKEL (reference sequence).